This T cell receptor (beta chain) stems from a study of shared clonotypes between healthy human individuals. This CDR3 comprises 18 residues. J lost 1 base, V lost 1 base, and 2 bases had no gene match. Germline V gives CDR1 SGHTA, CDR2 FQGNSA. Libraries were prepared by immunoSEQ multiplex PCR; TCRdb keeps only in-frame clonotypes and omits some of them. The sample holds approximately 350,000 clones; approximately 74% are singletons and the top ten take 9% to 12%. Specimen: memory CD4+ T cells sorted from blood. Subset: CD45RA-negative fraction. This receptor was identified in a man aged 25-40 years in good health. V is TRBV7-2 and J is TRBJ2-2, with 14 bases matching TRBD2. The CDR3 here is CASSLVGTSGGNTGELFF. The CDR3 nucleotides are TGTGCCAGCAGCTTAGTTGGGACTAGCGGGGGGAACACCGGGGAGCTGTTTTTT.